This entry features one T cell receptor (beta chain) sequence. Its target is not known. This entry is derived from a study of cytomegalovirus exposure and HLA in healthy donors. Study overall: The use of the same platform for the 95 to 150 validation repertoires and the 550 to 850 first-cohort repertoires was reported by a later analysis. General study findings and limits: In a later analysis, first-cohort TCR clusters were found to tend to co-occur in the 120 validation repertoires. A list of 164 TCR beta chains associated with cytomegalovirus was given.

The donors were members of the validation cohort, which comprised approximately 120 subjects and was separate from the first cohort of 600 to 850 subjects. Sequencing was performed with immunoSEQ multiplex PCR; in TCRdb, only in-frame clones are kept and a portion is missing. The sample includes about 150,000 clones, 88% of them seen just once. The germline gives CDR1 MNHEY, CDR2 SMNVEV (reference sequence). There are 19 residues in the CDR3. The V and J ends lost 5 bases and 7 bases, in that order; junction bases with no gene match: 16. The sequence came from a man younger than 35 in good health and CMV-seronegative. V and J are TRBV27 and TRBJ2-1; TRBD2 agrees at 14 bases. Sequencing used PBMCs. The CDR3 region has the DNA TGTGCCAGCAGTCTCAGAATTACCGGGACTAGCGGGGGTCTGAATGAGCAGTTCTTC. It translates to CASSLRITGTSGGLNEQFF.